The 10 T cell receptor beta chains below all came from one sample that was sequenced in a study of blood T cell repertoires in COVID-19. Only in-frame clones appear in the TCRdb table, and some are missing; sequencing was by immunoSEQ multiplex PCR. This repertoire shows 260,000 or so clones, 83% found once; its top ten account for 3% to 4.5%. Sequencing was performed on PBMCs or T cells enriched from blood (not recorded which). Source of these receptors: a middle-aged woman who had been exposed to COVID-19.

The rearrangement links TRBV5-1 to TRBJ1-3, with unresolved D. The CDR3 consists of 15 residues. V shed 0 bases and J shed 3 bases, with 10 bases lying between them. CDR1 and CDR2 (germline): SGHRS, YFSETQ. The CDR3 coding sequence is TGCGCCAGCAGCTTGGCAGCCGGAGATGGAAACACCATATATTTT. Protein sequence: CASSLAAGDGNTIYF.

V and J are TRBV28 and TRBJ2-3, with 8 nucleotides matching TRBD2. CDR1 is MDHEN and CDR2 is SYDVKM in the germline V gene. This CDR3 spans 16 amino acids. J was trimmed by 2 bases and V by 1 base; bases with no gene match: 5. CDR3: CASSLSGLGTTDTQYF. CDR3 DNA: TGTGCCAGCAGTTTATCGGGACTAGGAACCACAGATACGCAGTATTTT.

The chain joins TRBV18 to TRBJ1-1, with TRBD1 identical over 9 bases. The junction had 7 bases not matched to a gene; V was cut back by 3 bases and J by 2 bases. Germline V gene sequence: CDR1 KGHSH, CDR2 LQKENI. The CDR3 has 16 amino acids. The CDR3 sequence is CASSPRQGEGNTEAFF. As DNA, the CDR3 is TGTGCCAGCTCACCGAGACAGGGGGAGGGAAACACTGAAGCTTTCTTT.

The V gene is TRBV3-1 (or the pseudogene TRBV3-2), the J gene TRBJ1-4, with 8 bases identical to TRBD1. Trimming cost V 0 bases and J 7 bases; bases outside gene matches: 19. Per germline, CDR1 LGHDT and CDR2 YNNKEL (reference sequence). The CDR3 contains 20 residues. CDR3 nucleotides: TGTGCCAGCAGCCAAGATGGCGGGACAGGTACTGTTGGGGGACGTGAAAAACTGTTTTTT. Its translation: CASSQDGGTGTVGGREKLFF.

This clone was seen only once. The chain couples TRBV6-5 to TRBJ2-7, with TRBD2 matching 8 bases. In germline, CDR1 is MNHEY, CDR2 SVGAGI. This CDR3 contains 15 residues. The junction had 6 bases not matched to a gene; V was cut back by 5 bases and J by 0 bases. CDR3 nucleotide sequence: TGTGCCAGCAGTCCCACTAGCGGCGCCTCCTACGAGCAGTACTTC. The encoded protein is CASSPTSGASYEQYF.

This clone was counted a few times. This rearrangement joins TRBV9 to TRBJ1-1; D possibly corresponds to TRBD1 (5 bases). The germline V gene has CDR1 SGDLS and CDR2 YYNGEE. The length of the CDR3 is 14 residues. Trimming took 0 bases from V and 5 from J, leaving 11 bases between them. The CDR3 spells CASSVGKGATEAFF. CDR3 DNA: TGTGCCAGCAGCGTAGGTAAAGGGGCAACTGAAGCTTTCTTT. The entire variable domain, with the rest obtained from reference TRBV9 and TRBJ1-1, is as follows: DSGVTQTPKHLITATGQRVTLRCSPRSGDLSVYWYQQSLDQGLQFLIQYYNGEERAKGNILERFSAQQFPDLHSELNLSSLELGDSALYFCASSVGKGATEAFFGQGTRLTVV.

CDR3 DNA: TGCGCCAGCAGCCAAGGGCAGTACAACAGCGACCGCGGAGGAGCTTTCTTT. Residues: CASSQGQYNSDRGGAFF. J is TRBJ1-1 and V is TRBV4-3; D remains ambiguous. Germline V lookup: CDR1 LGHNA, CDR2 YSLEER. The CDR3 is 17 amino acids. Trimming cost V 1 base and J 10 bases, with 25 bases left between them.

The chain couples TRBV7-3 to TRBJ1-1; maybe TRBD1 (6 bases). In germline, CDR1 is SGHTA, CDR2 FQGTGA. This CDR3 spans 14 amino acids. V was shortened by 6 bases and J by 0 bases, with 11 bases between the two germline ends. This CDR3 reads CASSKDRLNTEAFF. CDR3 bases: TGTGCCAGCAGTAAGGACAGACTGAACACTGAAGCTTTCTTT.

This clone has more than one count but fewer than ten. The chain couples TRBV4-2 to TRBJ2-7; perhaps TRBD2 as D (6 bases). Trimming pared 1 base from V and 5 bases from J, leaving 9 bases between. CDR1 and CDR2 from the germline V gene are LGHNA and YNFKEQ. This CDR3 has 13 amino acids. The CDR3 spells CASSQVWGDEQYF. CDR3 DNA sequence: TGTGCCAGCAGCCAAGTATGGGGGGACGAGCAGTACTTC.

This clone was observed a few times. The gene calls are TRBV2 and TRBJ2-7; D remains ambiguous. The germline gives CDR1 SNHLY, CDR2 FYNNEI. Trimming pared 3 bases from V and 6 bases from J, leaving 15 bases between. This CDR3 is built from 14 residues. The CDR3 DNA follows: TGTGCCAGCAGTGATGTGGCCATCACGGGCGAGCAGTACTTC. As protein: CASSDVAITGEQYF.